This TCR beta chain was identified in a study of breast tumors, draining lymph nodes, adjacent tissues. This CDR3 spans 15 amino acids. The V and J ends lost 5 bases and 2 bases, in that order; junction bases with no gene match: 8. Study results and limitations: Compared with lymph nodes, tumors were less diverse; compared with nontumor tissue, more. Compared with basal-like, luminal-like tumors shared significantly more repertoire with nontumor tissue. Data only fit, rather than demonstrated, lymph node origin of most tumor T cells.

TCRdb redid the calling of the multiplex PCR reads with MiXCR, one entry per CDR3 protein. In the table there are roughly 7,000 distinct CDR3 sequences, 43% of which are singletons. This clonotype is classed as medium-sized (0.01 to 0.1%). Its specificity is unknown. The sequence came from a female donor with breast cancer. Some clones in this sample may be carry-over from other donors' samples. Sequencing was carried out using tumor-adjacent breast tissue. The chain recombines TRBV12-3 or TRBV12-4 with TRBJ2-7, with TRBD2 matching 8 bases. The CDR3 here is CASSKGGGHAYEQYF. The CDR3, as DNA: TGTGCCAGCAGTAAAGGCGGGGGGCACGCCTACGAGCAGTACTTC.